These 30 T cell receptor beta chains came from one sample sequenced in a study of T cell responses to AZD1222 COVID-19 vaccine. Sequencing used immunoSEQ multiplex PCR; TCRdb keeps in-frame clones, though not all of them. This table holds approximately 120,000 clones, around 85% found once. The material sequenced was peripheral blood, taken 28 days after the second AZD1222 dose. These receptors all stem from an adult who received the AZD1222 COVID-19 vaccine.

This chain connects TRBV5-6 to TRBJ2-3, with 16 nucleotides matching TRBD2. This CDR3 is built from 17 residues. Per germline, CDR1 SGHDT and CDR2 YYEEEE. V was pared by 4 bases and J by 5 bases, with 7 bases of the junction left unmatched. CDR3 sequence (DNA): TGTGCCAGCAGCGGCGGGACTAGCGGGGGGGCCGGAGATACGCAGTATTTT. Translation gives CASSGGTSGGAGDTQYF.

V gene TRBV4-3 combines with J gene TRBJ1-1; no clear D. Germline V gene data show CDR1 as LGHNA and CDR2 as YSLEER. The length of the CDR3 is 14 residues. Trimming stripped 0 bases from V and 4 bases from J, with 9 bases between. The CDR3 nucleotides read TGCGCCAGCAGCCAAGATGGCCGCTCCACTGAAGCTTTCTTT. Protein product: CASSQDGRSTEAFF.

The CDR3 sequence is CASSPGGGNSPLHF. CDR3 coding DNA: TGCGCCAGCAGCCCGGGGGGCGGCAATTCACCCCTCCACTTT. The rearrangement joins TRBV10-2 to TRBJ1-6; D possibly corresponds to TRBD1 (6 bases). V lost 6 bases to trimming and J lost 7 bases, with 13 bases between them. The CDR3 is 14 residues long. In germline, CDR1 is WSHSY, CDR2 SAAADI.

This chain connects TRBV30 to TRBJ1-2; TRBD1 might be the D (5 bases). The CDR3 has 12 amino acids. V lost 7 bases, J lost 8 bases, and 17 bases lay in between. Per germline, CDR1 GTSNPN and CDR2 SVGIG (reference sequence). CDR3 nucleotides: TGTGCCTTCATGGACAACTCCGGGGGCTACACCTTC. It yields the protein CAFMDNSGGYTF.

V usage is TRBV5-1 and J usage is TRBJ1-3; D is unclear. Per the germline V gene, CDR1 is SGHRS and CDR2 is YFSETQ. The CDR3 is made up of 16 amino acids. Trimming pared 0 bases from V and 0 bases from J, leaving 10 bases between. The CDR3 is CASSLGIPSSGNTIYF. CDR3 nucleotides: TGCGCCAGCAGCTTGGGTATTCCTTCCTCTGGAAACACCATATATTTT.

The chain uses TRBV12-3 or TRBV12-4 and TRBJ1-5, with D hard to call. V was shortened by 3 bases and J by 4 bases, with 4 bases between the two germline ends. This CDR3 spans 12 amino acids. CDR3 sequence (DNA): TGTGCCAGCAGTTTTGGGAATCAGCCCCAGCATTTT. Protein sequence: CASSFGNQPQHF.

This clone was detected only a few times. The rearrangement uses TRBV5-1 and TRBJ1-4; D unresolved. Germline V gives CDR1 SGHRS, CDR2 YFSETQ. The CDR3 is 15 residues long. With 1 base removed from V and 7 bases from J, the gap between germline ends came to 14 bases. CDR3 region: CASSLSGDYGEKLFF. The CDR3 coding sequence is TGCGCCAGCAGCTTGAGCGGAGACTATGGTGAAAAACTGTTTTTT.

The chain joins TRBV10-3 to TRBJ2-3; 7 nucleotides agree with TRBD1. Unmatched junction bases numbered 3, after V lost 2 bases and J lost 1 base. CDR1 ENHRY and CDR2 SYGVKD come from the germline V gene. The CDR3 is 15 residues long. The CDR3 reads CAISEEGAGTDTQYF. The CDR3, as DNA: TGTGCCATCAGTGAGGAGGGGGCGGGCACAGATACGCAGTATTTT.

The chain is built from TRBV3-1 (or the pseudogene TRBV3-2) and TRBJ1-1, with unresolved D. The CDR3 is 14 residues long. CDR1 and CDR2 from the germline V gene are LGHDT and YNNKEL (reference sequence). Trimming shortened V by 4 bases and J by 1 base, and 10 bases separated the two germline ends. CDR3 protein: CASSLTSSNTEAFF. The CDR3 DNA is TGTGCCAGCAGCCTGACTTCGTCGAACACTGAAGCTTTCTTT.

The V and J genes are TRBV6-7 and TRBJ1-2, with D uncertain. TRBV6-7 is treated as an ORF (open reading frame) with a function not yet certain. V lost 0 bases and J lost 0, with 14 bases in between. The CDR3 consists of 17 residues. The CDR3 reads CASSYSAGRLANYGYTF. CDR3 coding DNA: TGTGCCAGCAGTTACTCTGCCGGCCGACTAGCTAACTATGGCTACACCTTC.

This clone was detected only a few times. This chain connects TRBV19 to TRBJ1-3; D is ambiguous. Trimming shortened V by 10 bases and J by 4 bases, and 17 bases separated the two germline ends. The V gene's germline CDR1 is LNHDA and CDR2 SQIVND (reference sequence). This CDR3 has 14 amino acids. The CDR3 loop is CANSPTGSGNTIYF. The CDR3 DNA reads TGTGCCAATAGCCCTACCGGGTCCGGAAACACCATATATTTT.

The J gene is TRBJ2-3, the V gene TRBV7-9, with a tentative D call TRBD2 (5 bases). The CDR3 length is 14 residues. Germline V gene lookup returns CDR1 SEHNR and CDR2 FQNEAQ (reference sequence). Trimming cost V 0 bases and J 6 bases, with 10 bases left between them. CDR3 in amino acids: CASSLAGGSDTQYF. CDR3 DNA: TGTGCCAGCAGCTTAGCAGGAGGATCGGATACGCAGTATTTT.

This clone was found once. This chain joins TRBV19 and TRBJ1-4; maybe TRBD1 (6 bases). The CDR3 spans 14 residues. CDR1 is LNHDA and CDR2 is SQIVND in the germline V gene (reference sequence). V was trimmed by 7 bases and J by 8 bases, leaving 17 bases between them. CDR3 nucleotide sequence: TGTGCCAGTAAGGTGGGGGCTGGTTTGGAAAAACTGTTTTTT. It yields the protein CASKVGAGLEKLFF.

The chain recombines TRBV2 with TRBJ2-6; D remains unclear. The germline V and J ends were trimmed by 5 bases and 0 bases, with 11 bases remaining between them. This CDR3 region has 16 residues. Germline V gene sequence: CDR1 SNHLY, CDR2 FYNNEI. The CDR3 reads CASSPHLSSGANVLTF. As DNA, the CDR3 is TGTGCCAGCAGTCCCCACCTTAGCTCTGGGGCCAACGTCCTGACTTTC.

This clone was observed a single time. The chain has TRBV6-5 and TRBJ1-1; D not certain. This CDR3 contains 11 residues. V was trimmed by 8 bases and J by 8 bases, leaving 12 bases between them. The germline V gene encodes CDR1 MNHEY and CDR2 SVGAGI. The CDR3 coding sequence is TGTGCCAGCTCGATGCGGAGCGAAGCTTTCTTT. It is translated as CASSMRSEAFF.

The DNA of the CDR3 is TGTGCCAGCAGTTTCGGACAGGTTCAGCATTTT. It specifies CASSFGQVQHF. The V call is TRBV28, the J call TRBJ1-5; 7 nucleotides align to TRBD1. Germline V gene sequence: CDR1 MDHEN, CDR2 SYDVKM. There are 11 residues in the CDR3. V lost 3 bases to trimming and J lost 13 bases; unmatched junction nucleotides: 3.

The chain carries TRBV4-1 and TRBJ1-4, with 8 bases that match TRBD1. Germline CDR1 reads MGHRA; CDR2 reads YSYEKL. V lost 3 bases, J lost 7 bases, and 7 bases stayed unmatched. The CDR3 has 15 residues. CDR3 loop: CASSHPDRESEKLFF. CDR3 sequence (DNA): TGCGCCAGCAGCCATCCGGACAGGGAATCTGAAAAACTGTTTTTT.

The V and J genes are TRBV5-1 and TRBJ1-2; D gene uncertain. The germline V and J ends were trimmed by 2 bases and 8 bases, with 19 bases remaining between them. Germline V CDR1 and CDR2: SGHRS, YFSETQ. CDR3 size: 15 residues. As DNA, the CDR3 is TGCGCCAGCAGCTTTCGACGGCAAGACAATACGGGCTACACCTTC. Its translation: CASSFRRQDNTGYTF.

CDR3 loop: CSVEDSSYEQYF. In DNA form, the CDR3 reads TGCAGCGTTGAAGACTCATCCTACGAGCAGTACTTC. V gene TRBV29-1 combines with J gene TRBJ2-7; no clear D. This CDR3 has 12 residues. Germline V gene sequence: CDR1 SQVTM, CDR2 ANQGSEA. Trimming took off 0 bases at V and 1 base at J, with 4 bases between the two ends.

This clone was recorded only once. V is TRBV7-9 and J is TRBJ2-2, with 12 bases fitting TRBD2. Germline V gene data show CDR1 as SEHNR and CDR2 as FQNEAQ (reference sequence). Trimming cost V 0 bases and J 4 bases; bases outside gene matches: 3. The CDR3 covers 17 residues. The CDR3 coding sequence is TGTGCCAGCAGCTTAGCGGGGACTAGCGGGTCCACCGGGGAGCTGTTTTTT. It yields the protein CASSLAGTSGSTGELFF.

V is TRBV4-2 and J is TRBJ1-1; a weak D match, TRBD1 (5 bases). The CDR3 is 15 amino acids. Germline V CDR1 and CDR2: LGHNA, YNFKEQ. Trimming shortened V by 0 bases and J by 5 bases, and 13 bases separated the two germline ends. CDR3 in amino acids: CASSQDSQEVTEAFF. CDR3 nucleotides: TGTGCCAGCAGCCAAGATTCACAGGAGGTGACTGAAGCTTTCTTT.

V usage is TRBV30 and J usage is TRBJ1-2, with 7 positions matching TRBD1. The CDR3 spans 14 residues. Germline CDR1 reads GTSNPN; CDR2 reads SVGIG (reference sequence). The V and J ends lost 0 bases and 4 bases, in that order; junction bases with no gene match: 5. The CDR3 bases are TGTGCCTGGAGTGTACTTGGGACAGTCTATGGCTACACCTTC. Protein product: CAWSVLGTVYGYTF.

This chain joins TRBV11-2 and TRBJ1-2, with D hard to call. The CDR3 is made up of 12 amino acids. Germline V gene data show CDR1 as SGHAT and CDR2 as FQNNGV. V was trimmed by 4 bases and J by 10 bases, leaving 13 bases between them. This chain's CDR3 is CASSSSGRSYTF. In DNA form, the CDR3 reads TGTGCCAGCAGCTCCTCGGGAAGGTCCTACACCTTC.

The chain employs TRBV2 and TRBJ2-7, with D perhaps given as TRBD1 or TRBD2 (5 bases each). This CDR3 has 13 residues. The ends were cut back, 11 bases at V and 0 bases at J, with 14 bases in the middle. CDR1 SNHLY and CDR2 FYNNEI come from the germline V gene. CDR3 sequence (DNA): TGTGCCGGAAGGCCAGGGAGCTCCTACGAGCAGTACTTC. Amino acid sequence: CAGRPGSSYEQYF.

CDR3 in DNA: TGTGCCAGCAGCTTGGTAGCGGGTGGCACAGATACGCAGTATTTT. This translates into CASSLVAGGTDTQYF. The chain has TRBV5-4 and TRBJ2-3; 7 nucleotides line up with TRBD2. V was pared by 0 bases and J by 1 base, with 2 bases of the junction left unmatched. Per the germline V gene, CDR1 is SGHNT and CDR2 is YYREEE (reference sequence). This CDR3 has 15 amino acids.

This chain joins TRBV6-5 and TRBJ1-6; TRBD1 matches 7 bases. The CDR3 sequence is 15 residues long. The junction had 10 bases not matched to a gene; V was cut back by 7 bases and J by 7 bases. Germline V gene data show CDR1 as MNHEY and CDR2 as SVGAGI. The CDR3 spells CASTPTGTANSPLHF. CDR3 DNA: TGTGCCAGCACCCCGACCGGGACAGCGAATTCACCCCTCCACTTT.

CDR3 coding DNA: TGTGCCAGCAGCCCCCGGGCGAACGGGAACACTGAAGCTTTCTTT. It yields the protein CASSPRANGNTEAFF. The chain recombines TRBV3-1 (or the pseudogene TRBV3-2) with TRBJ1-1; D unclear. CDR1 is LGHDT, CDR2 YNNKEL, per germline (reference sequence). The CDR3 spans 15 residues. Trimming pared 4 bases from V and 1 base from J, leaving 13 bases between.

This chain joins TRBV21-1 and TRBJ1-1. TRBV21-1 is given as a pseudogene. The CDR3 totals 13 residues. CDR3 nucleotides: TGTGCCAGCAGCAAAGGTACCCGGACTGAAGCTTTCTTT. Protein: CASSKGTRTEAFF.

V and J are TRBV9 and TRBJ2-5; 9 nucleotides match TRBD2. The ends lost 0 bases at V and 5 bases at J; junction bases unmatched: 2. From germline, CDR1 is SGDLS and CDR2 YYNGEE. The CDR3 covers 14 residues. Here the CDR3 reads CASSVGGGDETQYF. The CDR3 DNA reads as TGTGCCAGCAGCGTAGGCGGGGGGGACGAGACCCAGTACTTC.

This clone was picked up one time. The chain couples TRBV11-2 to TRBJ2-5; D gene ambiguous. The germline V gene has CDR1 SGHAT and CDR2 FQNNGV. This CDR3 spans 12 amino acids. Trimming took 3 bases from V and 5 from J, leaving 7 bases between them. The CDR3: CASSLTRETQYF. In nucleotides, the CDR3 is TGTGCCAGCAGCTTGACGCGGGAGACCCAGTACTTC.